The sequence of this T cell receptor (beta chain) was determined in a study of blood T cell repertoires in COVID-19. Study summary: Collection of acute and convalescent COVID-19 samples took place in the United States, Italy and Spain. Sources were T cells, B-cell-depleted T cells, or PBMCs; the material itself was cDNA or gDNA.

Seattle enrolled patients during active infection and tracked them longitudinally. Study processing details: Reference gene primer amplification in the assay estimated nucleated cell counts. Only in-frame clones appear in the TCRdb table, and some are missing; sequencing was by immunoSEQ multiplex PCR. The V and J calls and clone size come from that table; D and trimming were worked out from the DNA. In the table there are around 55,000 clones, around 90% of which are singletons. The material sequenced was peripheral blood. The clonotype was recovered from a man aged 40-49 years with COVID-19, enrolled during active disease.

CDR3 nucleotides: TGTGCCAGCGTAGCGGGGGCCAACACCGGGGAGCTGTTTTTT. It encodes CASVAGANTGELFF. J is TRBJ2-2 and V is TRBV25-1; 9 bases are a match to TRBD2. V was clipped by 8 bases and J by 2 bases; unmatched bases: 3. The CDR3 runs 14 residues. Germline CDR1 is MGHDK and CDR2 is SYGVNS. The full variable domain, rest sourced from reference TRBV25-1 and TRBJ2-2, is EADIYQTPRYLVIGTGKKITLECSQTMGHDKMYWYQQDPGMELHLIHYSYGVNSTEKGDLSSESTVSRIRTEHFPLTLESARPSHTSQYLCASVAGANTGELFFGEGSRLTVL.